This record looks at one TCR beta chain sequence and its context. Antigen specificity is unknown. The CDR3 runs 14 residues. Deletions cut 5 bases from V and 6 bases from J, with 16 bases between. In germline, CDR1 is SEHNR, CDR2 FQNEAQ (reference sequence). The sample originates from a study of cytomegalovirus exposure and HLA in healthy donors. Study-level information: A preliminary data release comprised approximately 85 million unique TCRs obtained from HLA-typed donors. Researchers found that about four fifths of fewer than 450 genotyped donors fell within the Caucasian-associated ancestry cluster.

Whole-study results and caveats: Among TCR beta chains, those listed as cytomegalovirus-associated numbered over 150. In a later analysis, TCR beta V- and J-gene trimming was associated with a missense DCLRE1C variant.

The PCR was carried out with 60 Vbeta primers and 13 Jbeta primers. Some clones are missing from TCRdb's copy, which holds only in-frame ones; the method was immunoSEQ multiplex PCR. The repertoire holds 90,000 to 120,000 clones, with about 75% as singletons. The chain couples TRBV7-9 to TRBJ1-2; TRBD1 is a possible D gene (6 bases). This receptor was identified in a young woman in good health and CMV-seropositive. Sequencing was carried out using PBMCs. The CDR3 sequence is CASSPRGARHGYTF. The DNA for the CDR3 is TGTGCCAGCAGCCCTCGGGGGGCTCGTCATGGCTACACCTTC. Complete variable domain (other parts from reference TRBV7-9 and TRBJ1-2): DTGVSQNPRHKITKRGQNVTFRCDPISEHNRLYWYRQTLGQGPEFLTYFQNEAQLEKSRLLSDRFSAERPKGSFSTLEIQRTEQGDSAMYLCASSPRGARHGYTFGSGTRLTVV.